The 22 T cell receptor beta chains given below trace back to one sample, sequenced in a study of cytomegalovirus exposure and HLA in healthy donors. Vbeta (60) and Jbeta (13) primers were used in the PCR. Repertoires were generated with immunoSEQ multiplex PCR, while TCRdb's copy carries only in-frame clones and drops some. This repertoire shows tens of thousands of clones, almost 85% found once; its top ten account for 5.6%. Sequenced input: PBMCs. These receptors all stem from a woman younger than 35 in good health and CMV-seropositive.

The chain couples TRBV4-2 to TRBJ1-4, with no clear D. There are 17 residues in the CDR3. Germline assignment: CDR1 LGHNA and CDR2 YNFKEQ. V lost 2 bases and J lost 0, with 13 bases in between. The chain's CDR3 is CASSQWSQRATNEKLFF. CDR3 in DNA: TGTGCCAGCAGCCAATGGTCCCAACGCGCAACTAATGAAAAACTGTTTTTT.

The chain joins TRBV6-1 to TRBJ2-7; D is possibly TRBD1 (7 bases). The germline V gene encodes CDR1 MNHNS and CDR2 SASEGT. Trimming pared 7 bases from V and 1 base from J, leaving 11 bases between. The CDR3 runs 13 residues. The CDR3 reads CASKEGQSYEQYF. The CDR3 DNA reads as TGTGCCAGCAAGGAGGGACAGTCCTACGAGCAGTACTTC.

The chain couples TRBV4-1 to TRBJ2-5; possible D gene TRBD1, 5 bases. Looked up from germline, CDR1 is MGHRA and CDR2 is YSYEKL. The CDR3 has 15 amino acids. The ends were cut back, 2 bases at V and 5 bases at J, with 15 bases in the middle. CDR3 nucleotides: TGCGCCAGCAGCCAACAGGACAAGCCTCCGGAGACCCAGTACTTC. Its protein product is CASSQQDKPPETQYF.

The chain carries TRBV18 and TRBJ2-7, with TRBD1 matching 7 bases. CDR1 and CDR2 (germline): KGHSH, LQKENI. This CDR3 contains 14 residues. After removal of 3 bases from V and 3 bases from J, the junction contained 5 bases not matched to a gene. CDR3 in DNA: TGTGCCAGCTCACCGGGCCAGGGGGTCTACGAGCAGTACTTC. Amino acids: CASSPGQGVYEQYF.

V gene TRBV19 combines with J gene TRBJ2-3, with 7 bases aligning to TRBD2. CDR3 size: 15 residues. Germline V gene data show CDR1 as LNHDA and CDR2 as SQIVND (reference sequence). Unmatched junction bases numbered 9, after V lost 8 bases and J lost 1 base. CDR3 amino acids: CASDFGRAGTDTQYF. CDR3 DNA sequence: TGTGCCAGTGACTTTGGGAGGGCGGGCACAGATACGCAGTATTTT.

The rearrangement joins TRBV27 to TRBJ1-2, with D possibly matching TRBD1 (5 bases). Germline V gives CDR1 MNHEY, CDR2 SMNVEV (reference sequence). There are 14 residues in the CDR3. With 6 bases removed from V and 7 bases from J, the gap between germline ends came to 18 bases. CDR3 nucleotide sequence: TGTGCCAGCAGCTATAGGGGTGGAGGGTCTGGCTACACCTTC. It specifies CASSYRGGGSGYTF.

The chain recombines TRBV29-1 with TRBJ2-7; 9 nucleotides align to TRBD1. V lost 1 base, J lost 3 bases, and 10 bases stayed unmatched. CDR3 size: 16 residues. The germline V gene encodes CDR1 SQVTM and CDR2 ANQGSEA. CDR3: CSVEGFETGGHYEQYF. CDR3 DNA: TGCAGCGTTGAAGGGTTCGAGACAGGGGGACACTACGAGCAGTACTTC.

This clone appeared a single time. The V gene is TRBV6-5, the J gene TRBJ2-5, with a possible D match to TRBD2 (7 bases). Germline CDR1 and CDR2: MNHEY and SVGAGI. The length of the CDR3 is 15 residues. The ends were cut back, 2 bases at V and 5 bases at J, with 15 bases in the middle. CDR3 DNA: TGTGCCAGCAGTTACAAAGATGGGGGGGCGGAGACCCAGTACTTC. It encodes CASSYKDGGAETQYF.

This clone was counted only a few times. V is TRBV5-1 and J is TRBJ1-1, with D tentatively TRBD1 (5 bases). This CDR3 contains 14 residues. Germline V CDR1 and CDR2: SGHRS, YFSETQ. Trimming removed 0 bases from V and 5 bases from J, with 11 bases in between. This chain's CDR3 is CASSLDRRGTEAFF. Here the CDR3 DNA reads TGCGCCAGCAGCTTGGACAGGAGGGGTACTGAAGCTTTCTTT.

V and J are TRBV5-6 and TRBJ2-7; 7 nucleotides agree with TRBD2. The trim removed 4 bases at V and 2 bases at J, leaving 9 bases unmatched. Germline V gives CDR1 SGHDT, CDR2 YYEEEE. The CDR3 loop spans 15 amino acids. CDR3 in amino acids: CASSPFRTRTYEQYF. DNA of the CDR3: TGTGCCAGCAGCCCATTTAGGACTAGAACCTACGAGCAGTACTTC.

The chain links TRBV12-2 to TRBJ1-6. TRBV12-2 is a pseudogene. The CDR3 is made up of 15 amino acids. This CDR3 is CASRLTRDSWLPLHF. CDR3 DNA sequence: TGTGCAAGTCGTCTTACCCGGGATTCTTGGTTACCCCTCCACTTT.

The chain recombines TRBV29-1 with TRBJ2-1, with TRBD2 as a possible D gene (5 bases). This CDR3 region has 15 residues. CDR1 SQVTM and CDR2 ANQGSEA come from the germline V gene. V was shortened by 1 base and J by 8 bases, with 18 bases between the two germline ends. The CDR3 protein is CSVEVDGVFLHEQFF. DNA of the CDR3: TGCAGCGTTGAAGTGGACGGGGTCTTTCTCCATGAGCAGTTCTTC.

This chain links TRBV19 with TRBJ1-5, with D maybe TRBD1 (6 bases). Per the germline V gene, CDR1 is LNHDA and CDR2 is SQIVND (reference sequence). Trimming shortened V by 9 bases and J by 0 bases, and 12 bases separated the two germline ends. The CDR3 runs 14 residues. The CDR3 region has the DNA TGTGCCAGCGCGACAGGCTATAGCAATCAGCCCCAGCATTTT. Its translation is CASATGYSNQPQHF.

The count of this clone is one. Compared with germline, one end of the junction differs, possibly owing to a read error. The rearrangement joins TRBV7-7 to TRBJ2-4; 14 bases align to TRBD2. The CDR3 spans 17 residues. CDR1 is SSHAT, CDR2 FNYEAQ, per germline (reference sequence). The CDR3 DNA reads TGTGCTAGCAGCCGACTAGCGGGAGGGCCGGGCAAAAACATTCAGTACTTC. Its translation is CASSRLAGGPGKNIQYF. The entire variable domain, with the rest obtained from reference TRBV7-7 and TRBJ2-4, is as follows: GAGVSQSPRYKVTKRGQDVTLRCDPISSHATLYWYQQALGQGPEFLTYFNYEAQPDKSGLPSDRFSAERPEGSISTLTIQRTEQRDSAMYRCASSRLAGGPGKNIQYFGAGTRLSVL.

The V call is TRBV6-5, the J call TRBJ2-3; 7 bases agree with TRBD2. This CDR3 contains 15 residues. Trimming took 5 bases from V and 4 from J; bases not matched to a gene: 9. Germline CDR1 is MNHEY and CDR2 is SVGAGI. The CDR3 nucleotides read TGTGCCAGCAGTCTTCGGGGGGAAGGCCCAGATACGCAGTATTTT. Its translation: CASSLRGEGPDTQYF.

This clone was observed a few times. V usage is TRBV7-2 and J usage is TRBJ1-1; the D gene is possibly TRBD1 (6 bases). CDR3 length equals 12 residues. With 1 base removed from V and 13 bases from J, the gap between germline ends came to 13 bases. Germline CDR1 is SGHTA and CDR2 is FQGNSA. CDR3 sequence: CASSLEGESGFF. The CDR3 DNA is TGTGCCAGCAGCTTAGAGGGGGAATCGGGTTTCTTT.

V is TRBV4-2 and J is TRBJ2-5; the D gene is possibly TRBD1 (5 bases). Looked up from germline, CDR1 is LGHNA and CDR2 is YNFKEQ. The CDR3 consists of 13 residues. Trimming took off 4 bases at V and 4 bases at J, with 10 bases between the two ends. The DNA of the CDR3 is TGTGCCAGCAGCCGTCAGGGTGGAGAGACCCAGTACTTC. This codes for CASSRQGGETQYF.

The V gene is TRBV12-5, the J gene TRBJ1-1; D possibly corresponds to TRBD1 (6 bases). The CDR3 runs 13 residues. Looked up from germline, CDR1 is LGHNT and CDR2 is FRNRAP. Between the trimmed V and J ends, which lost 9 bases and 1 base, there was a span of 12 bases. The CDR3 here is CASSGGWNTEAFF. The CDR3 DNA follows: TGTGCTAGCTCGGGGGGCTGGAACACTGAAGCTTTCTTT.

V usage is TRBV27 and J usage is TRBJ1-5; D is perhaps TRBD1 (6 bases). Trimming left V 4 bases short and J 1 base short, with 14 bases between. Germline V lookup: CDR1 MNHEY, CDR2 SMNVEV (reference sequence). This CDR3 has 16 residues. Written as DNA, the CDR3 is TGTGCCAGCAGTTATACAGGGTGGGCAAGCAATCAGCCCCAGCATTTT. It yields the protein CASSYTGWASNQPQHF.

The genes are TRBV12-2 and TRBJ2-1; the DNA was not compared with TRBD2, the D call given in the table. TRBV12-2 is annotated as a pseudogene. This CDR3 comprises 13 residues. In DNA, the CDR3 is TGTGCAAGCGAGGCGGGAGTCTACAATGAGCAGTTCTTC. It translates to CASEAGVYNEQFF.

As DNA, the CDR3 is TGTGCCAGTAACCGAATAGCGGGAGACTCAGATACGCAGTATTTT. This sequence encodes CASNRIAGDSDTQYF. The chain employs TRBV19 and TRBJ2-3; TRBD2 agrees at 9 bases. V lost 7 bases to trimming and J lost 4 bases; unmatched junction nucleotides: 9. This CDR3 spans 15 amino acids. The germline gives CDR1 LNHDA, CDR2 SQIVND (reference sequence).

The V call is TRBV5-1, the J call TRBJ2-5; D is uncertain. Germline loops: CDR1 SGHRS, CDR2 YFSETQ. The CDR3 is made up of 12 amino acids. V was shortened by 0 bases and J by 5 bases, with 5 bases between the two germline ends. The CDR3 region is CASSLAPETQYF. The CDR3 DNA reads TGCGCCAGCAGCTTGGCTCCGGAGACCCAGTACTTC.